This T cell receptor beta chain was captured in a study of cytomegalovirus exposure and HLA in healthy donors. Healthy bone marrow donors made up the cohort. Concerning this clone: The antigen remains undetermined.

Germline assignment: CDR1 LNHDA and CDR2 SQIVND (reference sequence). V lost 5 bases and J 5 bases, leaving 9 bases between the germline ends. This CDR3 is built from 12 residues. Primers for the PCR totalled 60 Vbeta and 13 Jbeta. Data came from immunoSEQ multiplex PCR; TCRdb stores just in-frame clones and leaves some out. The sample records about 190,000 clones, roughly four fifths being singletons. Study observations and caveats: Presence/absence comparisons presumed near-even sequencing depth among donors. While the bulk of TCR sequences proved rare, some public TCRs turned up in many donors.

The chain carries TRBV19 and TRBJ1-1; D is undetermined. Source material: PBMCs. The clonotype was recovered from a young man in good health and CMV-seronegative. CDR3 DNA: TGTGCCAGTAGTTTTTCTCGGACTGAAGCTTTCTTT. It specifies CASSFSRTEAFF.